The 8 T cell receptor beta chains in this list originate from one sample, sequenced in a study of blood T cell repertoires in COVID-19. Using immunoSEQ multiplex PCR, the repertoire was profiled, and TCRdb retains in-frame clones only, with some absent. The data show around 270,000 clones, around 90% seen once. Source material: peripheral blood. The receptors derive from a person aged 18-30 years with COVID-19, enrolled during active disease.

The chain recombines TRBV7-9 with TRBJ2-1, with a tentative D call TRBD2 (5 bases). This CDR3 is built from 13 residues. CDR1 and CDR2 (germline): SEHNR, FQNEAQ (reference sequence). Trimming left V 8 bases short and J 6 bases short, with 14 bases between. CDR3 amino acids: CASGWASSNEQFF. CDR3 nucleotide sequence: TGTGCCAGCGGATGGGCTAGCAGCAATGAGCAGTTCTTC.

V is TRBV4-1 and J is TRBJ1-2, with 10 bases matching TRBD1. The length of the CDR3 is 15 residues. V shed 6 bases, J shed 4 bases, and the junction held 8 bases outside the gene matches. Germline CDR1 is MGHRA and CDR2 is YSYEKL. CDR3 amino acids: CASRFGTGVSYGYTF. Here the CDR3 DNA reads TGCGCCAGCAGGTTCGGGACAGGGGTGTCCTATGGCTACACCTTC.

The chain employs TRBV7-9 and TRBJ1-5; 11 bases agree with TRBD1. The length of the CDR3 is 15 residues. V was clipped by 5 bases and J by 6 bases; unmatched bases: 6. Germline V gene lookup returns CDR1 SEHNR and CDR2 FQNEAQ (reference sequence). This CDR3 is CASSNGTGGRQPQHF. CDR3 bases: TGTGCCAGCAGCAACGGGACAGGGGGGCGTCAGCCCCAGCATTTT.

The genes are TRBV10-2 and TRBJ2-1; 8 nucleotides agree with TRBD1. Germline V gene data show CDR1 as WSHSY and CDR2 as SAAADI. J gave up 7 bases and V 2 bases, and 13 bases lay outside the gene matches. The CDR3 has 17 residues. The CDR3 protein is CASSEPIETGAGNEQFF. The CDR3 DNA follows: TGCGCCAGCAGTGAGCCAATTGAGACAGGGGCAGGAAATGAGCAGTTCTTC.

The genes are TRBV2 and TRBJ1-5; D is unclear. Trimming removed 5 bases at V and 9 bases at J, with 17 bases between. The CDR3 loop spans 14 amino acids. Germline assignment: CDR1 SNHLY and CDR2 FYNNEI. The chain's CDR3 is CASSIEVEILPQHF. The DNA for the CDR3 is TGTGCCAGCAGTATTGAGGTTGAAATCCTGCCCCAGCATTTT. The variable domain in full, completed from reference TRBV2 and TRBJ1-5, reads EPEVTQTPSHQVTQMGQEVILRCVPISNHLYFYWYRQILGQKVEFLVSFYNNEISEKSEIFDDQFSVERPDGSNFTLKIRSTKLEDSAMYFCASSIEVEILPQHFGDGTRLSIL.

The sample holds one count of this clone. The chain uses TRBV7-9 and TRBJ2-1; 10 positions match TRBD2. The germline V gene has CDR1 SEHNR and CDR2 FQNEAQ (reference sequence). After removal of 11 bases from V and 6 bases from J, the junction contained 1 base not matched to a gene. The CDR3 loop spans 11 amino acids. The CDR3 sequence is CAGLAVNEQFF. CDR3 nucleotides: TGTGCCGGACTAGCGGTCAATGAGCAGTTCTTC.

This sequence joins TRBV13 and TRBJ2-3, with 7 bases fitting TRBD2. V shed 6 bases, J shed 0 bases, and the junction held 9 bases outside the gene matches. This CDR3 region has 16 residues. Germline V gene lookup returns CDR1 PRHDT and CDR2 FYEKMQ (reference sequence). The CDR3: CASSSRGLDSTDTQYF. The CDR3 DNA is TGTGCCAGCAGTAGCCGAGGACTAGATAGCACAGATACGCAGTATTTT.

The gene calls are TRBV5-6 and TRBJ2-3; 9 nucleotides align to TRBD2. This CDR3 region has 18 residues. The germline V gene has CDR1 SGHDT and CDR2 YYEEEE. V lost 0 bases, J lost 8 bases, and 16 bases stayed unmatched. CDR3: CASSLGQLRASGTSTQYF. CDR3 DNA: TGTGCCAGCAGCTTGGGACAGCTAAGGGCTAGCGGGACAAGTACGCAGTATTTT. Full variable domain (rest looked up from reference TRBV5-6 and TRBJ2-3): DAGVTQSPTHLIKTRGQQVTLRCSPKSGHDTVSWYQQALGQGPQFIFQYYEEEERQRGNFPDRFSGHQFPNYSSELNVNALLLGDSALYLCASSLGQLRASGTSTQYFGPGTRLTVL.